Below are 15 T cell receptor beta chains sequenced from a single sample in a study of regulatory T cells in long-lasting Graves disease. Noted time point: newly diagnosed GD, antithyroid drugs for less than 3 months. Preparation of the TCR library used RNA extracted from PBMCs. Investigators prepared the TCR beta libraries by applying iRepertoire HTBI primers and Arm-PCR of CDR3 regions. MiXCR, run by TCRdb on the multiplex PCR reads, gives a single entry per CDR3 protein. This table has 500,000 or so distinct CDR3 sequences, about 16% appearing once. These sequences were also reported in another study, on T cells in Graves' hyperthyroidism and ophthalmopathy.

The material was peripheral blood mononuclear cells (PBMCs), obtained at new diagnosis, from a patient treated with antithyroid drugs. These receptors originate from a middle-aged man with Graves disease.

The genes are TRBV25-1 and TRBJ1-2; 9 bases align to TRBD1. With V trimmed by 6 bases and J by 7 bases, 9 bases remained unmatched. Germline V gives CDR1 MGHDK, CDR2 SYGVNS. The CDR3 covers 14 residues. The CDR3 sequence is CASRGGQGMGGYTF. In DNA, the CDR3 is TGTGCCAGCAGAGGAGGACAGGGGATGGGTGGCTACACCTTC.

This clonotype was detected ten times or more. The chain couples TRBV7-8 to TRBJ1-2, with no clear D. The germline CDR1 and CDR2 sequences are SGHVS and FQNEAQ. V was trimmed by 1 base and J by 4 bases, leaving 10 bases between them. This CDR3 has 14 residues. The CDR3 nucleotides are TGTGCCAGCAGCTTAGACGGGGAGGCCTATGGCTACACCTTC. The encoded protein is CASSLDGEAYGYTF.

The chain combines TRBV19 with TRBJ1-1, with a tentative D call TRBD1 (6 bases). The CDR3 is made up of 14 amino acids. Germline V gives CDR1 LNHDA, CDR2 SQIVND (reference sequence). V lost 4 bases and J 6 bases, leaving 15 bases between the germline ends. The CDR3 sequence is CASSKRTARSEAFF. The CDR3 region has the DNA TGTGCCAGTAGTAAAAGGACAGCCAGATCTGAAGCTTTCTTT.

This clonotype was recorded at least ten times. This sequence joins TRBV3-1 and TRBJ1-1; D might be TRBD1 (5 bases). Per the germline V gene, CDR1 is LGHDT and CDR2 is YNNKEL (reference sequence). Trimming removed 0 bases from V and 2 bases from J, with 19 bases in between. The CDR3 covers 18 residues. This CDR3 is CASSQDSISGLGNTEAFF. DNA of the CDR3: TGTGCCAGCAGCCAAGATAGTATATCAGGGTTAGGAAACACTGAAGCTTTCTTT. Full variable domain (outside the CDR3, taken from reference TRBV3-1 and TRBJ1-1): DTAVSQTPKYLVTQMGNDKSIKCEQNLGHDTMYWYKQDSKKFLKIMFSYNNKELIINETVPNRFSPKSPDKAHLNLHINSLELGDSAVYFCASSQDSISGLGNTEAFFGQGTRLTVV.

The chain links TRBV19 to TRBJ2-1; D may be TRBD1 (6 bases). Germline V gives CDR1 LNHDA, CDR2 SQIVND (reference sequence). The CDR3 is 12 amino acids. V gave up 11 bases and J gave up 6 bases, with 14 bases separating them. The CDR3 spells CASSRGPNEQFF. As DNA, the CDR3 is TGTGCCTCCTCCAGGGGTCCCAATGAGCAGTTCTTC. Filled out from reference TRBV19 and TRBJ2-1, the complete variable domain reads DGGITQSPKYLFRKEGQNVTLSCEQNLNHDAMYWYRQDPGQGLRLIYYSQIVNDFQKGDIAEGYSVSREKKESFPLTVTSAQKNPTAFYLCASSRGPNEQFFGPGTRLTVL.

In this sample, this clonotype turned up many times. CDR3 DNA sequence: TGTGCCATCACCCCGGCGGCTAGCGGGATCTACAATGAGCAGTTCTTC. This translates into CAITPAASGIYNEQFF. The chain couples TRBV10-3 to TRBJ2-1; 9 nucleotides agree with TRBD2. This CDR3 region has 16 residues. CDR1 is ENHRY, CDR2 SYGVKD, per germline. V gave up 7 bases and J gave up 3 bases; unmatched junction bases: 10.

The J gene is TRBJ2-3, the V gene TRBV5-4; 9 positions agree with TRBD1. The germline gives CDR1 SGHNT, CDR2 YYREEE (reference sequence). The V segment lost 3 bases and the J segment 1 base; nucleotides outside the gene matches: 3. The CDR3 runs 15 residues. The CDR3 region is CASSWGQGRTDTQYF. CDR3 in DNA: TGTGCCAGCAGCTGGGGACAGGGACGCACAGATACGCAGTATTTT.

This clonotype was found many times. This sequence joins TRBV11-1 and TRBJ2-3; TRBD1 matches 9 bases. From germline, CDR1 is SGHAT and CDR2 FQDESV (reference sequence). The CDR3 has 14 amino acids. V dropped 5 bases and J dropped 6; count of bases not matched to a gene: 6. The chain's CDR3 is CASSKQGAPDTQYF. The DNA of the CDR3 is TGTGCCAGCAGCAAACAGGGGGCGCCCGATACGCAGTATTTT.

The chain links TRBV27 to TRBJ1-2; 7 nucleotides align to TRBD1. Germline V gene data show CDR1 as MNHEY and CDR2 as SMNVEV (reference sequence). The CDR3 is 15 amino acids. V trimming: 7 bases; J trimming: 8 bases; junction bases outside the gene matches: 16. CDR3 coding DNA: TGTGCCAGCAAAACCTGGGAGGGGGCCTTCGAGGGCTACACCTTC. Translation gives CASKTWEGAFEGYTF.

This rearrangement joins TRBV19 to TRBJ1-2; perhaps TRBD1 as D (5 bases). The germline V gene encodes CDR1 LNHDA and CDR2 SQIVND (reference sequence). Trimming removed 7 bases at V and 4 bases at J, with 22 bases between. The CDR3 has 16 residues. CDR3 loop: CASTQLAQPGGYGYTF. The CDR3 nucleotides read TGTGCCAGTACCCAATTGGCGCAGCCCGGGGGCTATGGCTACACCTTC.

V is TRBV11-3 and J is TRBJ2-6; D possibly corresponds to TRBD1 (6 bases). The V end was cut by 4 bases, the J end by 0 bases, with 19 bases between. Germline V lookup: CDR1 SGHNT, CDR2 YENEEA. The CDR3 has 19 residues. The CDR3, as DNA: TGTGCCAGCAGCTACAGGACAGCAACGTTAGACTCTGGGGCCAACGTCCTGACTTTC. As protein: CASSYRTATLDSGANVLTF.

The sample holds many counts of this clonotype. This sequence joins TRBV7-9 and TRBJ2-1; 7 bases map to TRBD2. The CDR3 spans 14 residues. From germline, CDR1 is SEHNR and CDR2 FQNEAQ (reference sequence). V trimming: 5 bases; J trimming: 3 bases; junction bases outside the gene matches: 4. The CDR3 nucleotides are TGTGCCAGCAGCCACCGGGAGGACTACAATGAGCAGTTCTTC. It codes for CASSHREDYNEQFF. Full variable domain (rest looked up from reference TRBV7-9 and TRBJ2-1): DTGVSQNPRHKITKRGQNVTFRCDPISEHNRLYWYRQTLGQGPEFLTYFQNEAQLEKSRLLSDRFSAERPKGSFSTLEIQRTEQGDSAMYLCASSHREDYNEQFFGPGTRLTVL.

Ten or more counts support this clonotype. The DNA of the CDR3 is TGTGCCAGCACATCTAGAAAGGGGACATACAATGAGCAGTTCTTC. Encoded protein: CASTSRKGTYNEQFF. The chain combines TRBV6-1 with TRBJ2-1; D possibly corresponds to TRBD1 (6 bases). Trimming removed 7 bases from V and 4 bases from J, with 17 bases in between. CDR1 and CDR2 from the germline V gene are MNHNS and SASEGT. The CDR3 has 15 amino acids.

The CDR3 DNA follows: TGTGCCAGCAGTTCCGGGCCTAGCGGGAGGGCCTACTACAATGAGCAGTTCTTC. Amino acid sequence: CASSSGPSGRAYYNEQFF. This chain uses TRBV28 with TRBJ2-1; 12 positions match TRBD2. The CDR3 has 18 amino acids. V gave up 4 bases and J gave up 3 bases; unmatched junction bases: 10. CDR1 MDHEN and CDR2 SYDVKM come from the germline V gene. The variable domain in full, with the rest retrieved from reference TRBV28 and TRBJ2-1, is DVKVTQSSRYLVKRTGEKVFLECVQDMDHENMFWYRQDPGLGLRLIYFSYDVKMKEKGDIPEGYSVSREKKERFSLILESASTNQTSMYLCASSSGPSGRAYYNEQFFGPGTRLTVL.

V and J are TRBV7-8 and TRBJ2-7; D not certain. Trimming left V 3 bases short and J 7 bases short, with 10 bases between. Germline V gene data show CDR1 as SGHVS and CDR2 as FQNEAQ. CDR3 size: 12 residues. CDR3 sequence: CASSFGVGEQYF. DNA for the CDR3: TGTGCCAGCAGCTTTGGGGTTGGGGAGCAGTACTTC.